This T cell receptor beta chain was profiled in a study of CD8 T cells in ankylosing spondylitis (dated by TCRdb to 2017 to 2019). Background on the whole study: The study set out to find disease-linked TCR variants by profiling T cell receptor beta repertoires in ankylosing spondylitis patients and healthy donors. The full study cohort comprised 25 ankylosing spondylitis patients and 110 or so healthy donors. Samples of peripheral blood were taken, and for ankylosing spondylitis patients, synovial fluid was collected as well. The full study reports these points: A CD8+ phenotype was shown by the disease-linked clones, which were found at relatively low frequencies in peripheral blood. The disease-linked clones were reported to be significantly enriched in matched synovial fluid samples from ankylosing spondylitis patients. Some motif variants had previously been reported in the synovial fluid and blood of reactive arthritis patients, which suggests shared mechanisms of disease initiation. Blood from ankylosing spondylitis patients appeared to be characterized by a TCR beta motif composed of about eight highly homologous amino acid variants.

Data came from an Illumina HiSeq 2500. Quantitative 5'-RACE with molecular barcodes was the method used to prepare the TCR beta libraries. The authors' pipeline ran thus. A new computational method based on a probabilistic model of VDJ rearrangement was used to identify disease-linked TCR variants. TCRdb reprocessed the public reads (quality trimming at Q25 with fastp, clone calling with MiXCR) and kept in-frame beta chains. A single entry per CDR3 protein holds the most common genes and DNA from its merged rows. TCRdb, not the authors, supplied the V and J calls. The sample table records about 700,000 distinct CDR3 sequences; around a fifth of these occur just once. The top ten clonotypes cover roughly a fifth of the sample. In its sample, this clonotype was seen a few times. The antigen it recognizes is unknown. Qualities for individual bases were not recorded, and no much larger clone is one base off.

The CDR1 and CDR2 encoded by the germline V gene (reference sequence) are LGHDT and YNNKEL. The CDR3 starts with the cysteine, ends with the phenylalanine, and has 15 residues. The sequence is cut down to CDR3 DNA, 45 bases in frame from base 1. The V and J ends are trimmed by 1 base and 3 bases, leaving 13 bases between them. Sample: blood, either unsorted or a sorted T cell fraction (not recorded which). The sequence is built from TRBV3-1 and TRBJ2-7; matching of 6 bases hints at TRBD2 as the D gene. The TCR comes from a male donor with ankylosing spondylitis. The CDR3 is CASSQATRPFYEQYF. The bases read TGTGCCAGCAGCCAAGCGACTAGACCGTTCTACGAGCAGTACTTC.